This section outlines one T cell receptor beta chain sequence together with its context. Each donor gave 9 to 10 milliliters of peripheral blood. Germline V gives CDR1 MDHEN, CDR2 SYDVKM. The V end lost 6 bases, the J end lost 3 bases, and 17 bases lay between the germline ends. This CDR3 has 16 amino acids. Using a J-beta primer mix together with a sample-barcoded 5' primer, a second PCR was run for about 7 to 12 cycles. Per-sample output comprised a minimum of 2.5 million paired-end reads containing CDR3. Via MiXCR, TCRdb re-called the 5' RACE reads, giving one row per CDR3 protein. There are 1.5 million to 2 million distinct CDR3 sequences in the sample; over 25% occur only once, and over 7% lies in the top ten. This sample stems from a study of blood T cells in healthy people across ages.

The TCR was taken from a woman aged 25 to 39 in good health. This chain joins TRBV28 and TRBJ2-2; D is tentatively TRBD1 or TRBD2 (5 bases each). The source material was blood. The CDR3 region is CASSSPRGKDTGELFF. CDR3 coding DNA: TGTGCCAGCAGCTCTCCGAGGGGTAAAGACACCGGGGAGCTGTTTTTT. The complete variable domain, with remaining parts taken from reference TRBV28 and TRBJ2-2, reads DVKVTQSSRYLVKRTGEKVFLECVQDMDHENMFWYRQDPGLGLRLIYFSYDVKMKEKGDIPEGYSVSREKKERFSLILESASTNQTSMYLCASSSPRGKDTGELFFGEGSRLTVL.